The 21 T cell receptor beta chains below come from one sample, sequenced in a study of cytomegalovirus exposure and HLA in healthy donors. In the PCR, 60 Vbeta and 13 Jbeta primers were used. Profiling relied on immunoSEQ multiplex PCR, and the TCRdb table lists in-frame clones only, not all of them. This sample yields around 99,000 clones, of which around 78% are seen a single time; roughly 8% belongs to the top ten. The sample was PBMCs. These receptors all stem from a man aged 30 to 45 in good health and CMV-seronegative.

This chain's CDR3 is CASSVVPDRSTDTQYF. CDR3 sequence (DNA): TGTGCCAGCAGCGTAGTCCCTGACAGAAGCACAGATACGCAGTATTTT. V usage is TRBV9 and J usage is TRBJ2-3, with D possibly matching TRBD1 (5 bases). Per the germline V gene, CDR1 is SGDLS and CDR2 is YYNGEE. The CDR3 spans 16 residues. The germline V and J ends were trimmed by 0 bases and 0 bases, with 11 bases remaining between them.

This chain joins TRBV7-9 and TRBJ1-5; TRBD1 agrees at 8 bases. Germline lookup yields CDR1 SEHNR and CDR2 FQNEAQ (reference sequence). There are 16 residues in the CDR3. V gave up 5 bases and J gave up 7 bases; unmatched junction bases: 13. The CDR3 DNA sequence: TGTGCCAGCAGCGCAGGCCGACAGGGGATTCTCCAGCCCCAGCATTTT. Protein: CASSAGRQGILQPQHF.

The chain recombines TRBV10-3 with TRBJ2-1; 14 bases match TRBD2. CDR3 length: 17 residues. The V gene's germline CDR1 is ENHRY and CDR2 SYGVKD. V shed 2 bases, J shed 10 bases, and the junction held 10 bases outside the gene matches. This CDR3 reads CAISEPLGTSGSFEQFF. The CDR3 bases are TGTGCCATCAGTGAGCCCCTTGGGACTAGCGGGAGCTTCGAGCAGTTCTTC.

The chain joins TRBV28 to TRBJ1-1; 9 nucleotides line up with TRBD1. From germline, CDR1 is MDHEN and CDR2 SYDVKM. This CDR3 is 17 amino acids long. J lost 1 base, V lost 4 bases, and 10 bases had no gene match. The CDR3 region is CASSSPGQGFPNTEAFF. The CDR3 nucleotides read TGTGCCAGCAGTTCACCGGGACAGGGTTTTCCGAACACTGAAGCTTTCTTT.

This rearrangement joins TRBV10-1 to TRBJ2-2; possible D gene TRBD2, 6 bases. The CDR3 extends over 14 amino acids. Germline CDR1 reads WNHNN; CDR2 reads SYGVQD (reference sequence). With 3 bases removed from V and 4 bases from J, the gap between germline ends came to 9 bases. The CDR3 nucleotides read TGCGCCAGCAGTGACCCCGGGGGCACCGGGGAGCTGTTTTTT. Translating gives CASSDPGGTGELFF.

The table lists this clone with a count of one. The V gene is TRBV27, the J gene TRBJ1-1; weak D call: TRBD1 (6 bases). CDR3 size: 15 residues. Germline-derived CDR1 and CDR2 are MNHEY and SMNVEV (reference sequence). The V end lost 0 bases, the J end lost 1 base, and 9 bases lay between the germline ends. The CDR3, as DNA: TGTGCCAGCAGTTTATCTCGCAGGGGGAACACTGAAGCTTTCTTT. It encodes CASSLSRRGNTEAFF.

This clone came up once. This chain links TRBV7-9 with TRBJ1-1; maybe TRBD1 (6 bases). The CDR3 is 15 residues long. CDR1 and CDR2 from the germline V gene are SEHNR and FQNEAQ (reference sequence). The V end lost 5 bases, the J end lost 7 bases, and 20 bases lay between the germline ends. The CDR3 spells CASSPLSGVSLEAFF. The CDR3 DNA reads TGTGCCAGCAGCCCGCTCTCAGGGGTGTCTCTTGAAGCTTTCTTT.

V and J are TRBV12-2 and TRBJ1-3. TRBV12-2 constitutes a pseudogene. This CDR3 has 15 amino acids. The CDR3 bases are TGTGCAAGTCGCCTCGTGCGGGGGCTAGGAAACACCATATATTTT. Residues: CASRLVRGLGNTIYF.

The chain links TRBV6-1 to TRBJ1-3; D remains unclear. Germline V gives CDR1 MNHNS, CDR2 SASEGT. The CDR3 length is 15 residues. V lost 0 bases, J lost 7 bases, and 13 bases lay in between. CDR3 loop: CASSEALGLRNTIYF. The CDR3 bases are TGTGCCAGCAGTGAAGCGCTCGGTTTGCGGAACACCATATATTTT.

The chain uses TRBV6-6 and TRBJ2-5; the D gene is possibly TRBD2 (6 bases). The J call may be faulty, since TRBJ2-7 better matches the DNA end. From germline, CDR1 is MNHNY and CDR2 SVGAGI (reference sequence). The CDR3 spans 14 residues. This CDR3 reads CASSSAGTQPEQYF. DNA of the CDR3: TGTGCCAGCAGCTCCGCCGGGACTCAACCCGAGCAGTACTTC.

The chain couples TRBV6-1 to TRBJ2-6; D is unclear. Germline V gene sequence: CDR1 MNHNS, CDR2 SASEGT. CDR3 length equals 15 residues. Trimming pared 5 bases from V and 3 bases from J, leaving 11 bases between. CDR3 nucleotides: TGTGCCAGCAGTAAAATGTACGGTGGGGCCAACGTCCTGACTTTC. Its protein product is CASSKMYGGANVLTF.

This chain joins TRBV9 and TRBJ1-2; perhaps TRBD1 as D (5 bases). V was clipped by 0 bases and J by 6 bases, with 15 bases between them. Germline V gene data show CDR1 as SGDLS and CDR2 as YYNGEE. The CDR3 contains 15 residues. The CDR3 coding sequence is TGTGCCAGCAGCGTAGGTACGGCCGGGGGGAATGGCTACACCTTC. Protein sequence: CASSVGTAGGNGYTF.

The chain joins TRBV2 to TRBJ1-4; a possible D gene is TRBD1 (5 bases). Trimming left V 6 bases short and J 8 bases short, with 16 bases between. Germline V gene lookup returns CDR1 SNHLY and CDR2 FYNNEI. The CDR3 runs to 14 residues. The CDR3 loop reads CASRDQGLGEKLFF. CDR3 DNA sequence: TGTGCCAGCAGGGACCAGGGACTAGGGGAAAAACTGTTTTTT.

On this clone itself: Its ends do not fully match the called genes, so a read error is possible. The chain couples TRBV12-5 to TRBJ2-3, with TRBD2 identical over 10 bases. The CDR3 is 15 amino acids. Germline lookup yields CDR1 LGHNT and CDR2 FRNRAP. The CDR3 spells CASAAASGSIDTQYF. CDR3 in DNA: TGTGCTAGTGCCGCCGCTAGCGGGAGCATAGATACGCAGTATTTT.

The J gene is TRBJ2-5, the V gene TRBV5-1; 7 bases fit TRBD1. J gave up 4 bases and V 0 bases, and 9 bases lay outside the gene matches. There are 16 residues in the CDR3. CDR1 is SGHRS, CDR2 YFSETQ, per germline. This CDR3 reads CASSLAGQVWAETQYF. DNA of the CDR3: TGCGCCAGCAGCTTGGCCGGACAGGTCTGGGCAGAGACCCAGTACTTC.

The chain recombines TRBV28 with TRBJ2-2; 7 bases are a match to TRBD1. CDR1 MDHEN and CDR2 SYDVKM come from the germline V gene. The CDR3 has 16 amino acids. V was pared by 6 bases and J by 0 bases, with 7 bases of the junction left unmatched. The CDR3 bases are TGTGCCAGCAGCGAGAGGGGGCAGTCGAACACCGGGGAGCTGTTTTTT. Its translation: CASSERGQSNTGELFF.

The chain has TRBV10-1 and TRBJ2-7, with 9 bases fitting TRBD1. This CDR3 region has 15 residues. The V gene end was trimmed by 7 bases and the J gene end by 3 bases; junction bases not matched to a gene: 10. The V gene's germline CDR1 is WNHNN and CDR2 SYGVQD (reference sequence). DNA of the CDR3: TGCGCCAGCACCGAAAGGGACAGGGATCGCTACGAGCAGTACTTC. It is translated as CASTERDRDRYEQYF.

The J gene is TRBJ1-3, the V gene TRBV7-9; 7 nucleotides agree with TRBD1. There are 14 residues in the CDR3. V shed 4 bases and J 11 bases; nucleotides not matched to a gene: 11. Germline-derived CDR1 and CDR2 are SEHNR and FQNEAQ (reference sequence). In nucleotides, the CDR3 is TGTGCCAGCAGCTATCCGGGACAGCCTACGTCCATATATTTT. Its translation is CASSYPGQPTSIYF. The entire variable domain, with the rest obtained from reference TRBV7-9 and TRBJ1-3, is as follows: DTGVSQNPRHKITKRGQNVTFRCDPISEHNRLYWYRQTLGQGPEFLTYFQNEAQLEKSRLLSDRFSAERPKGSFSTLEIQRTEQGDSAMYLCASSYPGQPTSIYFGEGSWLTVV.

This clone appeared once. The chain recombines TRBV6-1 with TRBJ1-5; tentative D call: TRBD1 (5 bases). Per the germline V gene, CDR1 is MNHNS and CDR2 is SASEGT. The CDR3 has 14 amino acids. The germline V and J ends were trimmed by 4 bases and 6 bases, with 13 bases remaining between them. The CDR3 here is CASSAAGLVQPQHF. The CDR3 nucleotides are TGTGCCAGCAGTGCCGCGGGGCTGGTTCAGCCCCAGCATTTT.

The sample holds many counts of this clone. The DNA of the CDR3 is TGTGCCAGCAGCCAGAACGCAGGGGGTTATGGAAACACCATATATTTT. This encodes CASSQNAGGYGNTIYF. The J gene is TRBJ1-3, the V gene TRBV6-6; TRBD1 matches 7 bases. CDR1 and CDR2 from the germline V gene are MNHNY and SVGAGI (reference sequence). This CDR3 contains 16 residues. J gave up 3 bases and V 6 bases, and 11 bases lay outside the gene matches.

V gene TRBV5-4 combines with J gene TRBJ2-6, with D possibly matching TRBD1 (6 bases). Germline V CDR1 and CDR2: SGHNT, YYREEE (reference sequence). V was trimmed by 0 bases and J by 2 bases, leaving 12 bases between them. CDR3 length: 17 amino acids. CDR3 in DNA: TGTGCCAGCAGCTTGGCTCCAACAGGGACTGGGGCCAACGTCCTGACTTTC. This encodes CASSLAPTGTGANVLTF.